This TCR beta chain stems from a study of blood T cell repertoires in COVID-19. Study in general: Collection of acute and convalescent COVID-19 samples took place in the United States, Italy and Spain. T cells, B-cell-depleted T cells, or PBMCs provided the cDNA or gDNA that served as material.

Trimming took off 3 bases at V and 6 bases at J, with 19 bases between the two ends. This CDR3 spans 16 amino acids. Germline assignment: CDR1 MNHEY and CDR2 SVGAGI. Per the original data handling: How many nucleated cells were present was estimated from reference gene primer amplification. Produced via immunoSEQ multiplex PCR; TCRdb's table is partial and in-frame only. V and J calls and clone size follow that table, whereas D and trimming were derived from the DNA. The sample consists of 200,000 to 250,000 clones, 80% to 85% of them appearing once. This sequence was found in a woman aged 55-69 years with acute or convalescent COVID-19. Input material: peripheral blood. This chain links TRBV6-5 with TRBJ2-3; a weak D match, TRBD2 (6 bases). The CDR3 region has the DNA TGTGCCAGCAGTTATTCCGCCTTTGGCGGGGCTGATACGCAGTATTTT. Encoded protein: CASSYSAFGGADTQYF.